This T cell receptor beta chain is drawn from a study of somatic mutations in cytotoxic T cells in rheumatoid arthritis. Concerning this clone itself: Its specificity is not known.

There are 14 residues in the CDR3. The germline CDR1 and CDR2 sequences are SQVTM and ANQGSEA. The V end lost 3 bases, the J end lost 3 bases, and 12 bases lay between the germline ends. Sequencing was performed with immunoSEQ multiplex PCR; in TCRdb, only in-frame clones are kept and a portion is missing. Here the sample spans about 16,000 clones, roughly three quarters being singletons. Notes on the study in general: Patients with a largest CD8+ clone exceeding 20% of CD8+ cells numbered 8 of 65.

Sequenced sample: CD8+ T cells sorted from blood. This chain links TRBV29-1 with TRBJ2-1, with a weak D call TRBD2 (6 bases). This receptor was obtained from an adult with rheumatoid arthritis. The CDR3 nucleotides are TGCAGCGTTGAGGGGACGGGAGTCTACAATGAGCAGTTCTTC. Its translation: CSVEGTGVYNEQFF.